The 11 T cell receptor beta chains below were found in one sample sequenced in a study of response to subunit inactivated influenza vaccine. TCRdb re-analysed the RT-PCR reads in MiXCR, keeping a single row per CDR3 protein. There are roughly 500,000 distinct CDR3 sequences in the sample; under 30% occur only once, and 2.8% lies in the top ten. This same sample was also taken into another study, of T cells expressing NK-cell markers. This second study says: Synthesis of TCR beta cDNA relied on 5'RACE template switching carrying UMIs.

The sequencing used CD4+ T cells sorted from PBMCs, collected 11 to 12 days after vaccination. These receptors were obtained from a man aged 50 to 59 who received an inactivated influenza vaccine.

This clonotype was observed a single time. This chain uses TRBV20-1 with TRBJ2-7; D perhaps matches TRBD2 (6 bases). The CDR3 is made up of 13 amino acids. Germline CDR1 reads DFQATT; CDR2 reads SNEGSKA (reference sequence). V was pared by 7 bases and J by 4 bases, with 17 bases between. CDR3 sequence reads: CSGGDLPPYEQYF. DNA of the CDR3: TGCAGTGGGGGGGATCTGCCCCCTTACGAGCAGTACTTC.

The CDR3 sequence is CASRGRQGGNIQYF. CDR3 nucleotides: TGTGCCAGCAGGGGCCGACAGGGTGGAAACATTCAGTACTTC. The chain combines TRBV7-9 with TRBJ2-4, with 7 bases lining up with TRBD1. Germline V gene data show CDR1 as SEHNR and CDR2 as FQNEAQ (reference sequence). V gave up 6 bases and J gave up 6 bases; unmatched junction bases: 8. There are 14 residues in the CDR3.

This clonotype occurred a few times. The chain recombines TRBV4-1 with TRBJ2-2; D unresolved. Germline CDR1 MGHRA, CDR2 YSYEKL. The CDR3 is 14 amino acids. V lost 3 bases, J lost 6 bases, and 11 bases lay in between. The CDR3 nucleotides are TGCGCCAGCAGCCATCCGGTGGGTCCCGGGGAGCTGTTTTTT. It is translated as CASSHPVGPGELFF.

The chain employs TRBV28 and TRBJ2-7; D is ambiguous. The germline V gene has CDR1 MDHEN and CDR2 SYDVKM. The CDR3 loop spans 13 amino acids. V lost 6 bases, J lost 6 bases, and 15 bases lay in between. The CDR3 region is CASSGPLGGEQYF. The CDR3 nucleotides are TGTGCCAGCAGCGGGCCACTCGGCGGCGAGCAGTACTTC.

This sequence joins TRBV28 and TRBJ1-1; D remains ambiguous. Trimming took 6 bases from V and 7 from J, leaving 6 bases between them. The germline CDR1 and CDR2 sequences are MDHEN and SYDVKM. CDR3 size: 10 residues. The CDR3 nucleotides read TGTGCCAGCAGAAGCTTTGAAGCTTTCTTT. As protein: CASRSFEAFF.

There are many counts of this clonotype. V is TRBV12-3 or TRBV12-4 and J is TRBJ1-5, with no clear D. The CDR3 extends over 12 amino acids. Trimming removed 6 bases at V and 2 bases at J, with 5 bases between. The CDR3, as DNA: TGTGCCAGCAGCACTCGCAATCAGCCCCAGCATTTT. The encoded protein is CASSTRNQPQHF.

This clonotype has only a few counts. V usage is TRBV12-3 or TRBV12-4 and J usage is TRBJ1-5; TRBD1 aligns across 7 bases. This CDR3 has 14 amino acids. After removal of 3 bases from V and 3 bases from J, the junction contained 2 bases not matched to a gene. Written as DNA, the CDR3 is TGTGCCAGCAGTTTGGGACAGAACAATCAGCCCCAGCATTTT. It yields the protein CASSLGQNNQPQHF.

This clonotype appeared a few times. This rearrangement joins TRBV29-1 to TRBJ1-2; 10 positions match TRBD1. CDR3 length equals 16 residues. The germline gives CDR1 SQVTM, CDR2 ANQGSEA. V lost 4 bases and J lost 0; bases outside the gene matches: 8. CDR3 sequence (DNA): TGCAGCGTTGCACCTAGACAGGGGGCAGCTAACTATGGCTACACCTTC. Translation gives CSVAPRQGAANYGYTF.

This clonotype has only a few counts. The V and J genes are TRBV5-1 and TRBJ1-2, with TRBD1 identical over 11 bases. CDR3 length equals 15 residues. Germline trimming cut 3 bases from V and 2 bases from J; bases unmatched to any gene: 3. Germline V gives CDR1 SGHRS, CDR2 YFSETQ. The CDR3 here is CASSSGTGGNYGYTF. CDR3 nucleotide sequence: TGCGCCAGCAGCTCCGGGACAGGGGGGAACTATGGCTACACCTTC.

The chain links TRBV12-3 or TRBV12-4 to TRBJ2-5, with D unresolved. The V end lost 5 bases, the J end lost 2 bases, and 12 bases lay between the germline ends. The CDR3 loop spans 14 amino acids. DNA for the CDR3: TGTGCCAGCAGTCCCCTAGTACTACAAGAGACCCAGTACTTC. This gives the protein CASSPLVLQETQYF.

The V gene is TRBV5-1, the J gene TRBJ2-6; D unclear. The germline V and J ends were trimmed by 0 bases and 0 bases, with 7 bases remaining between them. The CDR3 consists of 16 residues. Per the germline V gene, CDR1 is SGHRS and CDR2 is YFSETQ. CDR3 bases: TGCGCCAGCAGCTTGGCCGGAAACTCTGGGGCCAACGTCCTGACTTTC. It codes for CASSLAGNSGANVLTF.